This T cell receptor (beta chain) was retrieved from a study of blood T cell repertoires in COVID-19. About the study: Collection of acute and convalescent COVID-19 samples took place in the United States, Italy and Spain. The cDNA or gDNA used as material had been derived from T cells, B-cell-depleted T cells, or PBMCs.

The CDR3 spans 17 residues. The ends were cut back, 5 bases at V and 9 bases at J, with 29 bases in the middle. The V gene's germline CDR1 is KGHSH and CDR2 LQKENI. In the authors' methods: Reference gene primer amplification in the assay estimated nucleated cell counts. TCRdb's copy holds only in-frame clones and misses some; the assay was immunoSEQ multiplex PCR. That table gives V, J and clone size, and the DNA gave D and trimming. The repertoire holds fewer than 65,000 clones, with about 80% as singletons. Specimen: peripheral blood. The TCR was taken from a man in his sixties or seventies with acute or convalescent COVID-19. The V call is TRBV18, the J call TRBJ2-7, with D maybe TRBD2 (6 bases). The CDR3 region is CASSELPDKPSGDGQYF. CDR3 coding DNA: TGTGCCAGCTCAGAACTCCCCGATAAACCCTCGGGGGACGGGCAGTACTTC.